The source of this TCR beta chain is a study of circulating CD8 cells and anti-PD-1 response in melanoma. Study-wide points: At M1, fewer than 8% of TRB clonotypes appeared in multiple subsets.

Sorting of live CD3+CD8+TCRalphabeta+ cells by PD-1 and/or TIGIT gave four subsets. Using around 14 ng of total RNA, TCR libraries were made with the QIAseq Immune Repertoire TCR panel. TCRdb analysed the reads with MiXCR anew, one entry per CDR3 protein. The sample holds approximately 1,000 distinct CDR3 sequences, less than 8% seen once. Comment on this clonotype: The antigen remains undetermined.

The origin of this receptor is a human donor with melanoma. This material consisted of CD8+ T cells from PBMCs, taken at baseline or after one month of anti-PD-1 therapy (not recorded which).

The CDR3 sequence: CASSGQGGQPQHF. The CDR3 coding sequence is TGTGCCAGCAGTGGACAGGGAGGACAGCCCCAGCATTTT. The chain has TRBV12-3 or TRBV12-4 and TRBJ1-5, with 8 nucleotides matching TRBD1. V lost 5 bases and J lost 7; bases outside the gene matches: 4. CDR3 length: 13 amino acids.